What follows are 20 T cell receptor beta chains derived from one specimen sequenced in a study of T cells in Graves' hyperthyroidism and ophthalmopathy. The TCR beta CDR3 regions underwent amplification using RNA transcripts as the source. The HTBI set primed first-round TCR CDR3 RT-PCR. TCRdb ran MiXCR on the multiplex PCR reads and lists one entry per CDR3 protein. The sample holds 350,000 to 500,000 distinct CDR3 sequences, roughly an eighth seen once. The sequenced sample was blood. These receptors were obtained from a woman younger than 30 with Graves' hyperthyroidism.

A remark on this clonotype: This sequence may be a read error, since a much larger clone differs from it by one base. The CDR3 coding sequence is TGTGCCAGCGGTGATCGGGACCGCACTGAAGCTTTCTTT. This codes for CASGDRDRTEAFF. V is TRBV6-1 and J is TRBJ1-1; a possible D gene is TRBD1 (5 bases). In germline, CDR1 is MNHNS, CDR2 SASEGT. The CDR3 is 13 amino acids.

The table lists this clonotype with many counts. CDR3 amino acids: CSVAEVFYEQYF. The CDR3 nucleotides read TGCAGCGTTGCTGAGGTATTCTACGAGCAGTACTTC. The chain uses TRBV29-1 and TRBJ2-7; D gene uncertain. This CDR3 has 12 amino acids. Germline values: CDR1 SQVTM, CDR2 ANQGSEA. The V end was cut by 4 bases, the J end by 3 bases, with 10 bases between.

This clonotype has more than one count but fewer than ten. V usage is TRBV28 and J usage is TRBJ2-4, with 8 bases matching TRBD1. The CDR3 length is 15 residues. Germline trimming cut 6 bases from V and 1 base from J; bases unmatched to any gene: 5. CDR1 is MDHEN and CDR2 is SYDVKM in the germline V gene. DNA for the CDR3: TGTGCCAGCAGCCAGACAGGGGCGGCCAAAAACATTCAGTACTTC. Its translation: CASSQTGAAKNIQYF.

This clonotype was detected ten times or more. This chain links TRBV12-3 or TRBV12-4 with TRBJ2-5; the D gene is possibly TRBD2 (5 bases). The CDR3 has 13 amino acids. Trimming took 2 bases from V and 9 from J, leaving 13 bases between them. CDR3: CASSLLVDGAQYF. CDR3 DNA: TGTGCCAGCAGTTTACTGGTGGACGGGGCCCAGTACTTC.

On this clonotype: A read error may explain this, as a much larger clone is one base away. The gene calls are TRBV25-1 and TRBJ2-1; D is unresolved. The germline CDR1 and CDR2 sequences are MGHDK and SYGVNS. The CDR3 totals 16 residues. With 1 base removed from V and 0 bases from J, the gap between germline ends came to 10 bases. CDR3 coding DNA: TGTGCCAGCAGTGAATCGACACCGAGCTCCTACAATGAGCAGTTCTTC. It yields the protein CASSESTPSSYNEQFF.

There are many counts of this clonotype. The CDR3 protein is CSAHFRGGYTEAFF. DNA for the CDR3: TGCAGTGCACACTTCAGAGGGGGTTACACTGAAGCTTTCTTT. The chain has TRBV20-1 and TRBJ1-1, with D possibly TRBD1 on 6 matching bases. The CDR3 covers 14 residues. CDR1 and CDR2 (germline): DFQATT, SNEGSKA (reference sequence). The V end was cut by 6 bases, the J end by 3 bases, with 17 bases between.

This clonotype occurred many times. The J gene is TRBJ2-1, the V gene TRBV7-2, with D possibly TRBD1 on 5 matching bases. V gave up 5 bases and J gave up 4 bases, with 9 bases separating them. The CDR3 sequence is 13 residues long. Germline CDR1 and CDR2: SGHTA and FQGNSA. Here the CDR3 DNA reads TGTGCCAGCAGCCTCAGGACATACAATGAGCAGTTCTTC. Its translation: CASSLRTYNEQFF.

This clonotype has ten or more counts. The chain combines TRBV27 with TRBJ2-5; TRBD2 matches at 16 bases. The CDR3 has 19 residues. Germline assignment: CDR1 MNHEY and CDR2 SMNVEV (reference sequence). J lost 4 bases, V lost 3 bases, and 11 bases had no gene match. Here the CDR3 DNA reads TGTGCCAGCAGTTTGGTTGGGACTAGCGGGAGGGCCTTCTCAGAGACCCAGTACTTC. Amino acid sequence: CASSLVGTSGRAFSETQYF.

This clonotype has more than one count but fewer than ten. This chain joins TRBV29-1 and TRBJ1-2; 9 bases are a match to TRBD1. The V gene's germline CDR1 is SQVTM and CDR2 ANQGSEA. J gave up 6 bases and V 6 bases, and 8 bases lay outside the gene matches. The CDR3 totals 13 residues. CDR3 in DNA: TGCAGCGTGAGGGACAGGGAGGAAAATGGCTACACCTTC. This translates into CSVRDREENGYTF.

CDR3 sequence: CASSLVINEKLFF. The DNA for the CDR3 is TGTGCCAGCAGTTTAGTTATTAATGAAAAACTGTTTTTT. The chain employs TRBV28 and TRBJ1-4; the D is unclear. The length of the CDR3 is 13 residues. Germline values: CDR1 MDHEN, CDR2 SYDVKM. V was trimmed by 2 bases and J by 4 bases, leaving 5 bases between them.

This clonotype was seen ten or more times. This rearrangement joins TRBV28 to TRBJ2-5; 11 nucleotides align to TRBD1. The CDR3 is made up of 17 amino acids. The V segment lost 6 bases and the J segment 6 bases; nucleotides outside the gene matches: 15. Germline V gene lookup returns CDR1 MDHEN and CDR2 SYDVKM. The CDR3 DNA sequence: TGTGCCAGCAGCTCCTACCCCGGGACAGGGGGTAAGCAGACCCAGTACTTC. Its translation is CASSSYPGTGGKQTQYF.

The chain uses TRBV6-1 and TRBJ2-7; D might be TRBD1 or TRBD2, each matching 6 bases. This CDR3 has 13 residues. In germline, CDR1 is MNHNS, CDR2 SASEGT. V lost 2 bases, J lost 5 bases, and 10 bases lay in between. This CDR3 is CASSELGGHEQYF. As DNA, the CDR3 is TGTGCCAGCAGTGAATTGGGGGGCCACGAGCAGTACTTC.

The V gene is TRBV27, the J gene TRBJ2-7; 9 nucleotides align to TRBD1. Per germline, CDR1 MNHEY and CDR2 SMNVEV (reference sequence). V trimming: 6 bases; J trimming: 5 bases; junction bases outside the gene matches: 11. This CDR3 contains 15 residues. This CDR3 reads CASSLQGAQGHEQYF. The CDR3, as DNA: TGTGCCAGCAGCCTACAGGGGGCGCAGGGTCACGAGCAGTACTTC.

This clonotype has at least ten counts. The chain carries TRBV20-1 and TRBJ1-5; 7 bases match TRBD1. This CDR3 spans 14 amino acids. From germline, CDR1 is DFQATT and CDR2 SNEGSKA (reference sequence). J was trimmed by 1 base and V by 6 bases; bases with no gene match: 6. The CDR3 region is CSARQGTSNQPQHF. The DNA for the CDR3 is TGCAGTGCGAGACAGGGAACAAGCAATCAGCCCCAGCATTTT.

This clonotype has more than one count but fewer than ten. The rearrangement uses TRBV5-1 and TRBJ2-3, with 10 bases that match TRBD2. Trimming took 2 bases from V and 6 from J; bases not matched to a gene: 9. The CDR3 totals 16 residues. The germline V gene has CDR1 SGHRS and CDR2 YFSETQ. CDR3 coding DNA: TGCGCCAGCAGCTTTGGGAGCGGGAGGGCCGGTGATACGCAGTATTTT. Protein product: CASSFGSGRAGDTQYF.

The chain uses TRBV27 and TRBJ2-7; 8 bases agree with TRBD2. V was pared by 1 base and J by 1 base, with 9 bases of the junction left unmatched. The CDR3 length is 17 residues. The germline gives CDR1 MNHEY, CDR2 SMNVEV (reference sequence). DNA of the CDR3: TGTGCCAGCAGTTTATTCTCTAGCGGGCCTCTATCCTACGAGCAGTACTTC. Its translation: CASSLFSSGPLSYEQYF.

This clonotype was seen only once. The chain has TRBV28 and TRBJ2-1, with 7 bases matching TRBD2. The germline V gene encodes CDR1 MDHEN and CDR2 SYDVKM. After removal of 6 bases from V and 8 bases from J, the junction contained 19 bases not matched to a gene. CDR3 length: 17 residues. The CDR3 sequence: CASSPHRLGLAVDEQFF. In DNA, the CDR3 is TGTGCCAGCAGCCCCCACCGGTTGGGGCTAGCGGTGGATGAGCAGTTCTTC.

The CDR3 region is CASSETGNSYNEQFF. DNA of the CDR3: TGTGCCAGCAGCGAAACAGGAAATTCCTACAATGAGCAGTTCTTC. The chain has TRBV7-9 and TRBJ2-1; tentatively, D is TRBD1 (5 bases). Germline V gene sequence: CDR1 SEHNR, CDR2 FQNEAQ (reference sequence). Trimming removed 5 bases at V and 1 base at J, with 12 bases between. The CDR3 has 15 residues.

CDR3 region: CSARKASGSHEQYF. The CDR3 DNA reads as TGCAGTGCTAGAAAGGCTAGCGGGAGCCACGAGCAGTACTTC. V and J are TRBV20-1 and TRBJ2-7, with TRBD2 identical over 10 bases. The CDR3 runs 14 residues. After removal of 2 bases from V and 5 bases from J, the junction contained 6 bases not matched to a gene. Germline assignment: CDR1 DFQATT and CDR2 SNEGSKA (reference sequence).

V usage is TRBV5-1 and J usage is TRBJ2-3; 9 bases are a match to TRBD2. The CDR3 spans 17 residues. Losses at the gene ends were 2 bases for V and 2 bases for J; bases not matched to a gene: 9. Germline V CDR1 and CDR2: SGHRS, YFSETQ. The CDR3 loop reads CASSLTLAGRITDTQYF. The CDR3 DNA reads as TGCGCCAGCAGCTTAACCCTAGCGGGAAGGATCACAGATACGCAGTATTTT.